The 23 T cell receptor beta chains listed next were all sequenced from one sample in a study of tumor-infiltrating lymphocytes in oesophageal squamous cell carcinoma. TCRdb reprocessed the PCR reads with MiXCR, giving one entry per CDR3 protein. The sample records under 20,000 distinct CDR3 sequences, 40% to 50% being singletons. Sequencing was carried out using normal esophageal tissue next to the tumor. The receptor source for this set is a male donor with esophageal squamous cell carcinoma.

On this clonotype: A single base separates this from a much larger clone, so it may be a read error. This chain connects TRBV5-6 to TRBJ2-7; the D gene is possibly TRBD2 (5 bases). This CDR3 region has 15 residues. The germline gives CDR1 SGHDT, CDR2 YYEEEE. The ends were cut back, 4 bases at V and 7 bases at J, with 21 bases in the middle. CDR3 sequence reads: CASSRSGGGWNEQYF. As DNA, the CDR3 is TGTGCCAGCAGCCGTAGTGGTGGAGGTTGGAATGAGCAGTACTTC.

This clonotype turned up a few times. The V call is TRBV28, the J call TRBJ2-3; D possibly uses TRBD1 or TRBD2 (5 bases each). The CDR3 totals 16 residues. V was trimmed by 7 bases and J by 0 bases, leaving 17 bases between them. CDR1 is MDHEN and CDR2 is SYDVKM in the germline V gene. CDR3 sequence: CASTFGTASSTDTQYF. DNA of the CDR3: TGTGCCAGCACCTTCGGGACGGCCTCTAGCACAGATACGCAGTATTTT. The whole variable domain, remainder taken from reference TRBV28 and TRBJ2-3, is DVKVTQSSRYLVKRTGEKVFLECVQDMDHENMFWYRQDPGLGLRLIYFSYDVKMKEKGDIPEGYSVSREKKERFSLILESASTNQTSMYLCASTFGTASSTDTQYFGPGTRLTVL.

Relative to its sample, this clonotype is medium-sized. The rearrangement links TRBV7-3 to TRBJ2-2; 7 bases are shared with TRBD1. Germline assignment: CDR1 SGHTA and CDR2 FQGTGA. With 6 bases clipped from V and 4 bases from J, the junction kept 5 bases outside the gene matches. CDR3 size: 14 residues. The CDR3 spells CASSRQGSTGELFF. The CDR3 region has the DNA TGTGCCAGCAGTCGACAGGGAAGCACCGGGGAGCTGTTTTTT. Based on the CDR3 plus reference TRBV7-3 and TRBJ2-2, the full variable domain is GAGVSQTPSNKVTEKGKYVELRCDPISGHTALYWYRQSLGQGPEFLIYFQGTGAADDSGLPNDRFFAVRPEGSVSTLKIQRTERGDSAVYLCASSRQGSTGELFFGEGSRLTVL.

This clonotype occurred once. The J gene is TRBJ2-7, the V gene TRBV9; TRBD1 agrees at 7 bases. This CDR3 is 14 amino acids long. V was clipped by 4 bases and J by 2 bases; unmatched bases: 6. Per germline, CDR1 SGDLS and CDR2 YYNGEE. The CDR3 DNA reads as TGTGCCAGCAGCCCGGGACAGACACCCTACGAGCAGTACTTC. This sequence encodes CASSPGQTPYEQYF.

The CDR3 reads CASSRKNEQFF. For the CDR3, the DNA is TGTGCCAGCAGTCGCAAGAATGAGCAGTTCTTC. This chain joins TRBV12-3 or TRBV12-4 and TRBJ2-1; D is ambiguous. The CDR3 sequence is 11 residues long. V was pared by 5 bases and J by 7 bases, with 6 bases between.

The chain recombines TRBV7-6 with TRBJ2-5; 8 nucleotides agree with TRBD1. The end of the DNA aligns better with TRBJ2-1, so the J call may be wrong. The CDR3 has 14 amino acids. CDR1 and CDR2 from the germline V gene are SGHVS and FNYEAQ. As DNA, the CDR3 is TGTGCCAGCAGCCCTGGACAGGGACGGAGGGAGCAGTTCTTC. Its translation is CASSPGQGRREQFF.

CDR3 sequence (DNA): TGTGCCAGCAGCTTAGCTAGCGGGGTATACAATGAGCAGTTCTTC. This translates into CASSLASGVYNEQFF. The chain is built from TRBV7-2 and TRBJ2-4, with 8 bases matching TRBD2. The J call may be in error: the DNA end matches TRBJ2-1 better. The CDR3 length is 15 residues. Germline loops: CDR1 SGHTA, CDR2 FQGNSA.

The chain has TRBV19 and TRBJ2-3; D is undetermined. CDR1 LNHDA and CDR2 SQIVND come from the germline V gene (reference sequence). This CDR3 has 13 residues. The V and J ends lost 5 bases and 6 bases respectively, with 12 bases between them. The CDR3 DNA reads as TGTGCCAGTAGTGAGCAGCCAAGGGATACGCAGTATTTT. Its translation: CASSEQPRDTQYF.

As concerns this clonotype: The conserved final phenylalanine or tryptophan is absent from the CDR3, which likely points to a read error. Because the CDR3's place on the DNA is in doubt, the DNA is left out and the CDR3 is given as listed by TCRdb. This chain uses TRBV7-2 with TRBJ2-7; the DNA was not compared with TRBD1, the D call given in the table. The CDR3 spans 17 amino acids, including both terminal residues. The germline V gene encodes CDR1 SGHTA and CDR2 FQGNSA. The CDR3 region is CASSNRDRGRGEQYFGS.

This clonotype has more than one count but fewer than ten. No conserved phenylalanine or tryptophan ends this CDR3, so it is likely a read error. No DNA is shown, since the ends of the CDR3 on it are uncertain; the CDR3 is the one TCRdb lists. The CDR3 spells CASSLARAGGYTFGS. The chain combines TRBV7-2 with TRBJ2-7; TRBD1 is the table's D call, not checked against the DNA. The CDR3 is 15 residues long, counting both termini. CDR1 SGHTA and CDR2 FQGNSA come from the germline V gene.

About this clonotype itself: Because it lacks the conserved phenylalanine or tryptophan at the end, this CDR3 is likely a read error. Because the CDR3's place on the DNA is in doubt, the DNA is left out and the CDR3 is given as listed by TCRdb. The chain uses TRBV6-1 and TRBJ2-7; the D segment call TRBD1 is taken from the table without a DNA check. The CDR3 region is 16 residues in length, termini included. The germline CDR1 and CDR2 sequences are MNHNS and SASEGT. The CDR3: CATSGQGHNYGYTFGS.

The table lists this clonotype with many counts. The chain uses TRBV12-3 or TRBV12-4 and TRBJ2-2, with 7 bases lining up with TRBD2. Trimming at V came to 1 base and at J to 6 bases, leaving 8 bases not matched to a gene. CDR3 length: 16 residues. The CDR3 sequence is CASSLVVGGPAGELFF. The CDR3 DNA reads as TGTGCCAGCAGTTTAGTTGTGGGAGGGCCCGCCGGGGAGCTGTTTTTT.

This clonotype was seen a handful of times. This rearrangement joins TRBV7-4 to TRBJ1-2, with D tentatively TRBD1 (6 bases). Trimming cost V 2 bases and J 3 bases, with 13 bases left between them. The CDR3 covers 15 residues. The germline V gene encodes CDR1 SGHVT and CDR2 SQSDAQ. The CDR3 is CASSLRAGADYGYTF. The CDR3, as DNA: TGTGCCAGCAGCTTACGTGCAGGGGCAGACTATGGCTACACCTTC.

On this clonotype: This CDR3 is missing its conserved last phenylalanine or tryptophan, likely due to a read error. The DNA is left out, because the CDR3 cannot be placed on it with certainty; the CDR3 is given as TCRdb lists it. The chain joins TRBV7-2 to TRBJ1-6; the DNA was not used to check the table's D call, TRBD1. Germline V gene sequence: CDR1 SGHTA, CDR2 FQGNSA. The CDR3 adds up to 18 amino acids, both ends counted. The chain's CDR3 is CASSSTRQGSYNEQFFGP.

This chain joins TRBV7-8 and TRBJ2-1, with D uncertain. The J call may be in error: the DNA end matches TRBJ2-7 better. This CDR3 comprises 12 residues. The V gene's germline CDR1 is SGHVS and CDR2 FQNEAQ. This CDR3 is CASSATVNEQYF. The CDR3 DNA sequence: TGTGCCAGCAGCGCCACGGTCAACGAGCAGTACTTC.

The chain combines TRBV6-4 with TRBJ2-4; no reliable D call. In germline, CDR1 is MRHNA, CDR2 SNTAGT. There are 17 residues in the CDR3. Deletions cut 4 bases from V and 1 base from J, with 17 bases between. The CDR3 coding sequence is TGTGCCAGCAGTGGTGAACAGCCAGCTGGGGCCAAAAACATTCAGTACTTC. This gives the protein CASSGEQPAGAKNIQYF.

Ten or more counts support this clonotype. The genes are TRBV7-9 and TRBJ2-7; 7 bases line up with TRBD1. The CDR3 consists of 16 residues. Germline values: CDR1 SEHNR, CDR2 FQNEAQ (reference sequence). V dropped 1 base and J dropped 2; count of bases not matched to a gene: 8. This chain's CDR3 is CASSLGHAQGAYEQYF. The CDR3 nucleotides are TGTGCCAGCAGCTTAGGTCACGCGCAGGGGGCCTACGAGCAGTACTTC.

The gene calls are TRBV12-3 or TRBV12-4 and TRBJ2-5, with no clear D. The end of the DNA aligns better with TRBJ2-7, so the J call may be wrong. This CDR3 has 14 amino acids. CDR3 sequence reads: CASSFRYEAYEQYF. DNA of the CDR3: TGTGCCAGCAGTTTCAGATATGAGGCCTACGAGCAGTACTTC.

On this clonotype: With a much larger clone just one base away, this may be a read error. This chain links TRBV4-2 with TRBJ2-5; no clear D. Germline CDR1 is LGHNA and CDR2 is YNFKEQ. The CDR3 length is 15 residues. For the CDR3, the DNA is TGTGCCAGCAGCCAAGAAGTACTTAACCGAGATACGCAGTGTTTT. Residues: CASSQEVLNRDTQCF.

This clonotype was recorded many times. This rearrangement joins TRBV6-1 to TRBJ2-7, with D unresolved. The V and J ends lost 5 bases and 2 bases respectively, with 10 bases between them. CDR3 length: 13 residues. The germline V gene encodes CDR1 MNHNS and CDR2 SASEGT. The CDR3 sequence: CASSPNTAYEQYF. CDR3 sequence (DNA): TGTGCCAGCAGTCCCAACACAGCCTACGAGCAGTACTTC.

The chain has TRBV12-3 or TRBV12-4 and TRBJ2-1; possibly TRBD1 or TRBD2 for D (5 bases each). This CDR3 comprises 13 residues. V was shortened by 4 bases and J by 4 bases, with 8 bases between the two germline ends. The chain's CDR3 is CASSSGPYNEQFF. As DNA, the CDR3 is TGTGCCAGCAGTTCGGGACCTTACAATGAGCAGTTCTTC.

The chain recombines TRBV6-7 with TRBJ1-3; D ambiguous. TRBV6-7 is filed as an ORF, its function uncertain. This CDR3 region has 15 residues. Trimming shortened V by 5 bases and J by 0 bases, and 11 bases separated the two germline ends. DNA for the CDR3: TGTGCCAGCAGTCAACAGCGAAGCTCTGGAAACACCATATATTTT. Amino acids: CASSQQRSSGNTIYF.

This chain joins TRBV7-2 and TRBJ2-7; 7 bases match TRBD2. The V gene's germline CDR1 is SGHTA and CDR2 FQGNSA. The CDR3 sequence is 14 residues long. The V and J ends lost 5 bases and 2 bases, in that order; junction bases with no gene match: 6. CDR3 in amino acids: CASSPTGLTYEQYF. CDR3 bases: TGTGCCAGCAGCCCCACGGGACTAACCTACGAGCAGTACTTC.